The 21 T cell receptor beta chains reported below all come from one sample, sequenced in a study of breast tumors, draining lymph nodes, adjacent tissues. Via MiXCR, TCRdb re-called the multiplex PCR reads, giving one row per CDR3 protein. The sample yields 85,000 to 120,000 distinct CDR3 sequences, about 30% seen once. The lymph nodes were axillary draining lymph nodes from breast cancer patients. Specimen: axillary lymph node tissue. Source of these receptors: a female donor with breast cancer. Some clones in this sample may be carry-over from other donors' samples.

This chain joins TRBV7-3 and TRBJ2-7; 10 positions match TRBD1. The CDR3 sequence is 13 residues long. In germline, CDR1 is SGHTA, CDR2 FQGTGA. V trimming: 3 bases; J trimming: 6 bases; junction bases outside the gene matches: 2. CDR3 region: CASSLGQGREQYF. The CDR3 nucleotides are TGTGCCAGCAGCTTGGGACAGGGGCGCGAGCAGTACTTC.

This clonotype was recorded a few times. As DNA, the CDR3 is TGTGCCAGCAGTTCCACTCCTTTGAGGGTCGAAATAGCCAAAAACATTCAGTACTTC. Its protein is CASSSTPLRVEIAKNIQYF. The rearrangement joins TRBV6-2 or TRBV6-3 to TRBJ2-4, with D possibly being TRBD2 (5 bases). There are 19 residues in the CDR3. V gave up 4 bases and J gave up 0 bases, with 22 bases separating them. The germline CDR1 and CDR2 sequences are MNHEY and SVGEGT.

This clonotype was seen ten or more times. The chain is built from TRBV19 and TRBJ2-7; 10 bases are shared with TRBD2. The V and J ends lost 3 bases and 4 bases, in that order; junction bases with no gene match: 3. This CDR3 has 14 amino acids. The germline V gene encodes CDR1 LNHDA and CDR2 SQIVND (reference sequence). The CDR3 spells CASSIGLADYEQYF. In DNA, the CDR3 is TGTGCCAGTAGTATTGGACTAGCGGATTACGAGCAGTACTTC.

The rearrangement uses TRBV2 and TRBJ1-6; tentatively, D is TRBD1 (6 bases). V was cut by 7 bases and J by 4 bases, with 11 bases left in between. Looked up from germline, CDR1 is SNHLY and CDR2 is FYNNEI. The CDR3 has 14 residues. CDR3 bases: TGTGCCAGCACCCGGACAGTTTATAATTCACCCCTCCACTTT. This gives the protein CASTRTVYNSPLHF.

This clonotype has at least ten counts. The chain uses TRBV7-9 and TRBJ2-1, with D possibly being TRBD2 (5 bases). The V end lost 9 bases, the J end lost 7 bases, and 10 bases lay between the germline ends. CDR1 and CDR2 (germline): SEHNR, FQNEAQ (reference sequence). The CDR3 has 11 amino acids. CDR3 coding DNA: TGTGCCAGTTCCCCGGGGAATGAGCAGTTCTTC. Its translation is CASSPGNEQFF. The whole variable domain, remainder taken from reference TRBV7-9 and TRBJ2-1, is DTGVSQNPRHKITKRGQNVTFRCDPISEHNRLYWYRQTLGQGPEFLTYFQNEAQLEKSRLLSDRFSAERPKGSFSTLEIQRTEQGDSAMYLCASSPGNEQFFGPGTRLTVL.

This clonotype was seen ten or more times. The V and J genes are TRBV28 and TRBJ2-6; D unresolved. Per the germline V gene, CDR1 is MDHEN and CDR2 is SYDVKM. Trimming removed 6 bases from V and 4 bases from J, with 10 bases in between. CDR3 length: 14 amino acids. The CDR3 protein is CASRPSGGANVLTF. CDR3 bases: TGTGCCAGCAGACCCTCGGGCGGGGCCAACGTCCTGACTTTC.

This clonotype was detected only once. The chain joins TRBV20-1 to TRBJ2-3; TRBD2 matches 8 bases. The CDR3 length is 13 residues. With V trimmed by 5 bases and J by 11 bases, 12 bases remained unmatched. CDR1 and CDR2 from the germline V gene are DFQATT and SNEGSKA (reference sequence). The CDR3 nucleotides are TGCAGTGCTTTCGGACTAGCAAGAGATGAGCAGTATTTT. It translates to CSAFGLARDEQYF.

In the case of this clonotype: Relative to the germline gene, one junction end is altered; a read error may explain this. V and J are TRBV9 and TRBJ2-7; TRBD1 might be the D (7 bases). CDR1 is SGDLS and CDR2 is YYNGEE in the germline V gene. This CDR3 has 18 amino acids. The CDR3 sequence: CANSARGDQGEGSYEQYF. The CDR3 DNA reads TGTGCCAACAGCGCCAGGGGGGACCAGGGGGAAGGCTCCTACGAGCAGTACTTC.

In this sample, this clonotype turned up many times. The rearrangement uses TRBV2 and TRBJ1-3; 10 nucleotides line up with TRBD1. Trimming cost V 6 bases and J 4 bases; bases outside gene matches: 3. The V gene's germline CDR1 is SNHLY and CDR2 FYNNEI. There are 14 residues in the CDR3. CDR3 coding DNA: TGTGCCAGCAGCCAGGGACAGGGGGGAAACACCATATATTTT. Protein product: CASSQGQGGNTIYF.

By sample share, this clonotype is medium-sized. The V gene is TRBV2, the J gene TRBJ2-5; 11 bases fit TRBD2. Germline assignment: CDR1 SNHLY and CDR2 FYNNEI. The CDR3 covers 18 residues. Germline trimming cut 3 bases from V and 1 base from J; bases unmatched to any gene: 10. This chain's CDR3 is CASSERTSGRPSQETQYF. The CDR3 nucleotides read TGTGCCAGCAGTGAGCGCACTAGCGGGAGACCCAGCCAAGAGACCCAGTACTTC.

This clonotype was counted a single time. The chain employs TRBV20-1 and TRBJ1-4, with D perhaps matching TRBD1 (5 bases). The V end was cut by 6 bases, the J end by 8 bases, with 13 bases between. Germline CDR1 reads DFQATT; CDR2 reads SNEGSKA (reference sequence). The CDR3 is 12 residues long. The CDR3 sequence is CSARQGNEKLFF. The CDR3 bases are TGCAGTGCCCGTCAGGGTAACGAAAAACTGTTTTTT.

This clonotype was seen at least ten times. The chain carries TRBV6-6 and TRBJ1-6; D is unresolved. Germline CDR1 reads MNHNY; CDR2 reads SVGAGI (reference sequence). Trimming took 7 bases from V and 0 from J, leaving 22 bases between them. The CDR3 consists of 19 residues. CDR3 DNA: TGTGCCAGCACCCTCCCAGTTGGGGAGGCTACCTCCTATAATTCACCCCTCCACTTT. Translating it yields CASTLPVGEATSYNSPLHF.

The chain uses TRBV24-1 and TRBJ2-3; D possibly corresponds to TRBD1 (6 bases). The J call may be in error: the DNA end matches TRBJ1-5 better. The CDR3 runs 17 residues. The V gene's germline CDR1 is KGHDR and CDR2 SFDVKD. The CDR3 sequence is CATSDPTSGGAGDTQHF. In DNA form, the CDR3 reads TGTGCCACCAGTGACCCGACTAGCGGGGGGGCCGGAGATACGCAGCATTTT.

The genes are TRBV7-9 and TRBJ1-5; D is uncertain. V gave up 6 bases and J gave up 5 bases, with 8 bases separating them. Germline CDR1 reads SEHNR; CDR2 reads FQNEAQ (reference sequence). The CDR3 is 12 residues long. DNA for the CDR3: TGTGCCAGCAGTTACAGCCATCAGCCCCAGCATTTT. Its translation is CASSYSHQPQHF.

This clonotype was found many times. V usage is TRBV4-1 and J usage is TRBJ2-2; 10 bases align to TRBD2. The J segment lost 3 bases and the V segment lost 1 base, leaving 8 bases of the junction unmatched. The CDR3 runs 18 residues. Germline loops: CDR1 MGHRA, CDR2 YSYEKL. The CDR3 sequence is CASSQALSGRADTGELFF. The CDR3 nucleotides read TGCGCCAGCAGCCAAGCCCTCAGCGGGAGGGCCGACACCGGGGAGCTGTTTTTT.

This clonotype was counted many times. The J gene is TRBJ2-1, the V gene TRBV19; TRBD2 matches at 7 bases. This CDR3 region has 13 residues. CDR1 LNHDA and CDR2 SQIVND come from the germline V gene (reference sequence). J lost 3 bases, V lost 5 bases, and 1 base had no gene match. The CDR3 sequence is CASSSSGYNEQFF. The DNA of the CDR3 is TGTGCCAGTAGTTCTAGCGGCTACAATGAGCAGTTCTTC. The full variable domain, in which reference TRBV19 and TRBJ2-1 provide the parts outside the CDR3, is DGGITQSPKYLFRKEGQNVTLSCEQNLNHDAMYWYRQDPGQGLRLIYYSQIVNDFQKGDIAEGYSVSREKKESFPLTVTSAQKNPTAFYLCASSSSGYNEQFFGPGTRLTVL.

A note on this clonotype: Since no conserved phenylalanine or tryptophan closes the CDR3, a read error is the likely cause. J is TRBJ2-5 and V is TRBV5-8, with TRBD2 as a possible D gene (6 bases). This CDR3 comprises 16 residues. With 2 bases removed from V and 2 bases from J, the gap between germline ends came to 16 bases. Germline CDR1 is SGHTS and CDR2 is YDEGEE. The CDR3, as DNA: TGTGCCAGCAGCTTAGTGAAGGGAGGCGGGCAAGAGACCCAGTACCTC. This translates into CASSLVKGGGQETQYL.

This clonotype has a count of ten or more. This sequence joins TRBV24-1 and TRBJ2-3; 7 nucleotides match TRBD1. The CDR3 extends over 15 amino acids. Trimming took 3 bases from V and 0 from J; bases not matched to a gene: 2. Germline CDR1 is KGHDR and CDR2 is SFDVKD. The CDR3 sequence: CATSDPGQSTDTQYF. DNA for the CDR3: TGTGCCACCAGTGATCCGGGACAGAGCACAGATACGCAGTATTTT.

At least ten counts were recorded for this clonotype. The chain links TRBV7-9 to TRBJ1-3; 7 nucleotides agree with TRBD1. CDR1 is SEHNR, CDR2 FQNEAQ, per germline (reference sequence). The CDR3 length is 16 residues. The trim removed 4 bases at V and 2 bases at J, leaving 8 bases unmatched. CDR3 amino acids: CASSSPSGTAGNTIYF. Written as DNA, the CDR3 is TGTGCCAGCAGCTCCCCTTCAGGGACAGCTGGAAACACCATATATTTT.

Worth noting for this clonotype: This may be a read error: a much more frequent sequence differs by one nucleotide. V and J are TRBV12-3 or TRBV12-4 and TRBJ2-5; a possible D gene is TRBD2 (6 bases). The J call could be wrong; TRBJ2-1 is a better fit for the DNA end. The CDR3 sequence is 15 residues long. The CDR3 DNA follows: TGTGCCAGCAGTTTTTGGGGCCTTGGCGGGGAGACCCAGTTCTTC. Encoded protein: CASSFWGLGGETQFF.

The J gene is TRBJ2-7, the V gene TRBV20-1; weak D call: TRBD1 (5 bases). The V gene's germline CDR1 is DFQATT and CDR2 SNEGSKA (reference sequence). Trimming stripped 6 bases from V and 2 bases from J, with 8 bases between. The CDR3 consists of 11 residues. The CDR3 protein is CSAEGAYEQYF. The DNA for the CDR3 is TGCAGTGCGGAAGGGGCCTACGAGCAGTACTTC.